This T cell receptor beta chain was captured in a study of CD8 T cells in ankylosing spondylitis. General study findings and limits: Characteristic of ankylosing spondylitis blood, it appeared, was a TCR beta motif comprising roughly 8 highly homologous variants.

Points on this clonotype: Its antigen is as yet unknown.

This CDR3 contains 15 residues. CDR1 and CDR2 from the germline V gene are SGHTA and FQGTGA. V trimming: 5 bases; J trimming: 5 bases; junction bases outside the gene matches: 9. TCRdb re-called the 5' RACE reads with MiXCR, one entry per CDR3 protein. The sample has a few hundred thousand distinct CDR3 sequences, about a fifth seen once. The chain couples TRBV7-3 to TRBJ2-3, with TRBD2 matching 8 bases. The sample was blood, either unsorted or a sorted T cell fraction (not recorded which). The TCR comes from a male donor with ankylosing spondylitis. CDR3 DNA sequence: TGTGCCAGCAGCCTACTAGGACTAGCAATAGATACGCAGTATTTT. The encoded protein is CASSLLGLAIDTQYF. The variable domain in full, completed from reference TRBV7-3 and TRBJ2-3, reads GAGVSQTPSNKVTEKGKYVELRCDPISGHTALYWYRQSLGQGPEFLIYFQGTGAADDSGLPNDRFFAVRPEGSVSTLKIQRTERGDSAVYLCASSLLGLAIDTQYFGPGTRLTVL.